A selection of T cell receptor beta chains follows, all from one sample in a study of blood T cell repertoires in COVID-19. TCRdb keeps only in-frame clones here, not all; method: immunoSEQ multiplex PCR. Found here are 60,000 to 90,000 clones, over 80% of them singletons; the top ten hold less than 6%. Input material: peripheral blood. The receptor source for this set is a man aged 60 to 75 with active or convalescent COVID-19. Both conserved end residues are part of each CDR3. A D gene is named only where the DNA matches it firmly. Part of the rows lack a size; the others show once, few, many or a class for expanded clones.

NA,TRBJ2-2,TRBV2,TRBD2,TGTGCCAGCAGTGAAGAACTAGCGGGGGGGCCCGGGGAGCTGTTTTTT,CASSEELAGGPGELFF
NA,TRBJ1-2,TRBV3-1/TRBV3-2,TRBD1,TGTGCCAGCAGCCCAATGTCCAAGGGGGCTGATGGCTACACCTTC,CASSPMSKGADGYTF
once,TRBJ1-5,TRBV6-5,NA,TGTGCCAGCAGTTCCGTGGGGGGGGGTAATCAGCCCCAGCATTTT,CASSSVGGGNQPQHF
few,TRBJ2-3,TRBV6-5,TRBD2,TGTGCCAGCCAGGGACTAGCGGGGAACACAGATACGCAGTATTTT,CASQGLAGNTDTQYF
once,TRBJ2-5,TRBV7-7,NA,TGTGCTAGCAGCTTAGGGACGGCGGGGGCCCAAGAGACCCAGTACTTC,CASSLGTAGAQETQYF
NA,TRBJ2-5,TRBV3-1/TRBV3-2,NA,TGTGCCAGCAGTGTAGGGGCAGGGGCCCCTCCCGGGACCCAGTACTTC,CASSVGAGAPPGTQYF
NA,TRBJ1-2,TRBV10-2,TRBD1,TGCGCCGGGACAGGGGCCACCGGGAGCTATGGCTACACCTTC,CAGTGATGSYGYTF
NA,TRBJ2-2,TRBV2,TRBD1,TGTGCCAGCAGCTCTGGGACAGGGGGGAACACCGGGGAGCTGTTTTTT,CASSSGTGGNTGELFF
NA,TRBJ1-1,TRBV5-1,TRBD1,TGCGCCAGCAGCCAGACAGGGGGCGCGGGGAAGACTGAAGCTTTCTTT,CASSQTGGAGKTEAFF
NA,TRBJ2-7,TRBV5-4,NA,TGTGCCAGCAGCTTGCTAACACAGAGCTCCTACGAGCAGTACTTC,CASSLLTQSSYEQYF
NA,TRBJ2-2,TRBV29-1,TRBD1,TGCAGCGTCAGACAGGGAAACACCGGGGAGCTGTTTTTT,CSVRQGNTGELFF
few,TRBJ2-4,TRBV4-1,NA,TGCGCCAGCAGCCAAGGTCAATTTGTCGGTACCGGGTCCAAAAACATTCAGTACTTC,CASSQGQFVGTGSKNIQYF
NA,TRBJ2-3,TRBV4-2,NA,TGTGCCAGCAGCCTATATCCGGAAGGAGGGACAGATACGCAGTATTTT,CASSLYPEGGTDTQYF
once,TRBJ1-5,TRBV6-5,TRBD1,TGTGCCAGCAGCGCGGACAGGTCATCTCATCAGCCCCAGCATTTT,CASSADRSSHQPQHF
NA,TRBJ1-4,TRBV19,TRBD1,TGTGCCAGTAGTCCGGGGACAGCAACTAATGAAAAACTGTTTTTT,CASSPGTATNEKLFF
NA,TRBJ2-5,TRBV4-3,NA,TGCGCCAGCAGCCAAGATCTGAACCGGGGAGGGGGGACCCAGTACTTC,CASSQDLNRGGGTQYF
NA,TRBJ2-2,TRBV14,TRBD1,TGTGCCAGCAGCCGACAGGGTTCCGGGGAGCTGTTTTTT,CASSRQGSGELFF
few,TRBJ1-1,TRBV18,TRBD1,TGTGCCAGCTCTATACAGGGGGGCACTGAAGCTTTCTTT,CASSIQGGTEAFF
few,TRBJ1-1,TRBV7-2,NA,TGTGCCAGCAGCCCCCGATGGGGGCCTGAAGCTTTCTTT,CASSPRWGPEAFF
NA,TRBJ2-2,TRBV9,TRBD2,TGTGCCAGCAGCGTAGCTAGCGGGAACACCGGGGAGCTGTTTTTT,CASSVASGNTGELFF
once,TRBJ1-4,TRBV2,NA,TGTGCCAGCAGCGAGGGACTGGCGGGTGAAAAACTGTTTTTT,CASSEGLAGEKLFF
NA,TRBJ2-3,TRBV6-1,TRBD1,TGTGCCAGCAGTGGGTCAACGACAGGGTCATCAGATACGCAGTATTTT,CASSGSTTGSSDTQYF
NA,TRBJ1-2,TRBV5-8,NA,TGTGCCAGCAGTGACTGGTTTGGCTACACCTTC,CASSDWFGYTF
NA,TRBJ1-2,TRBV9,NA,TGTGCCAGCAGCGGAGGGCCTAACTATGGCTACACCTTC,CASSGGPNYGYTF
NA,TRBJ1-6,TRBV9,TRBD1,TGTGCCAGCAGCTCCCGGGACAGGTATTCACCCCTCCACTTT,CASSSRDRYSPLHF
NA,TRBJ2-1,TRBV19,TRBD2,TGTGCCAGTAGTCTGCGACTAGCGGGGGCCTCCTACAATGAGCAGTTCTTC,CASSLRLAGASYNEQFF
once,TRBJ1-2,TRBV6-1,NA,TGTGCCAGCAGTGAAGCGGCCTTTAACCCCTATGGCTACACCTTC,CASSEAAFNPYGYTF
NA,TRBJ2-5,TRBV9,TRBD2,TGTGCCAGCAGCGTAGTTGGGGGGGTGCAAGAGACCCAGTACTTC,CASSVVGGVQETQYF
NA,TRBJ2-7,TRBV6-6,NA,TGTGCCAGCACGGGGACGGGGGACCCCTACGAGCAGTACTTC,CASTGTGDPYEQYF
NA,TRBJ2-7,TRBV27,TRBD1,TGTGCCAGCAGTTTACAGACAGGGGACTACGAGCAGTACTTC,CASSLQTGDYEQYF
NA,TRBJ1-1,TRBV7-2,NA,TGTGCCAGCAGAGCGACAGGAAGGAACACTGAAGCTTTCTTT,CASRATGRNTEAFF
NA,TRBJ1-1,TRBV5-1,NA,TGCGCCAGCAGTAACGGGGAGAACACTGAAGCTTTCTTT,CASSNGENTEAFF
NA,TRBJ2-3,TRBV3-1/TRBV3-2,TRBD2,TGTGCCAGCAGCCAAGATGGACTAGCGGCGGGTCCGCGGGATACGCAGTATTTT,CASSQDGLAAGPRDTQYF
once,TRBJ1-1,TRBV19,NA,TGTGCCAGTAGCCCTCAGGGGAACACTGAAGCTTTCTTT,CASSPQGNTEAFF
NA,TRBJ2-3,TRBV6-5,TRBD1,TGTGCCAGCAGAACCGGGACAGGGAGGGCAGATACGCAGTATTTT,CASRTGTGRADTQYF
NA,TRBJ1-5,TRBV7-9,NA,TGTGCCAGCAGCTTAGACAGGGCTGGCAATCAGCCCCAGCATTTT,CASSLDRAGNQPQHF
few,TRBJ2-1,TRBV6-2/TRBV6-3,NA,TGTGCCAGCAGTCGGCTGGGGAGCTCCTACAATGAGCAGTTCTTC,CASSRLGSSYNEQFF
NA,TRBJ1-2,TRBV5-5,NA,TGTGCCAGCAGCTCCTACGCTTTGGGCGGCTACACCTTC,CASSSYALGGYTF
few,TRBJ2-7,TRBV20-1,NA,TGCAGTGCTGCCTCAGGTCACGAGCAGTACTTC,CSAASGHEQYF
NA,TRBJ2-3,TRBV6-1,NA,TGTGCCACAACCCGGGGATACACAGATACGCAGTATTTT,CATTRGYTDTQYF